This T cell receptor beta chain originates from a study of T cell responses to AZD1222 COVID-19 vaccine. Study-level findings and limits: Repertoires were obtained only post-peak T cell response. Breadth and depth of Spike-specific TCRs rose after two AZD1222 doses. Vaccine-associated CD4 TCRs ranged over spike, dominating at 160-218 and 743-854.

Concerning this clone: Its target is not known.

Germline CDR1 SGHDN, CDR2 FVKESK. The V end lost 1 base, the J end lost 5 bases, and 14 bases lay between the germline ends. The CDR3 length is 15 residues. Profiled with immunoSEQ multiplex PCR; TCRdb holds only in-frame clones, not every one. The profile shows around 99,000 clones, 88% of them singletons. The specimen was peripheral blood, collected on day 0 of MenACWY control vaccination. The V call is TRBV14, the J call TRBJ2-5, with TRBD1 as a possible D gene (5 bases). This receptor was identified in an adult in good health. The CDR3 bases are TGTGCCAGCAGCCAAGTCAGGGCCGCGAGTGAGACCCAGTACTTC. Translation: CASSQVRAASETQYF.